Presented here are 24 T cell receptor beta chains from one specimen sequenced in a study of CD8+ T cells in alopecia areata (dated by TCRdb to the late 2010s). Reading the label with the study, this specimen's time point is: baseline before oral tofacitinib. The library relied on the immunoSEQ multiplex PCR assay. For TCR sequencing, RNA was extracted from every sample and reverse transcribed into cDNA to serve as template. TCRdb stores this immuneACCESS table with in-frame sequences only. Part of the clones is absent; in the studies checked, under half of the shortfall reflects unresolved V genes, and no reason is known for the rest. For this sample the table gives fewer than 200,000 clones, of which approximately 59% were detected only once. Together, the top ten hold around 15% of the sample. The specimen comprised CD4+ T cells sorted from blood, sampled at week 0. The source is a human donor with alopecia areata.

This clone was seen a handful of times. The chain carries TRBV7-9 and TRBJ2-7; D is perhaps TRBD1 (6 bases). Trimming took off 4 bases at V and 2 bases at J, with 12 bases between the two ends. CDR3 length: 14 amino acids. CDR1 and CDR2 from the germline V gene are SEHNR and FQNEAQ (reference sequence). CDR3 in DNA: TGTGCCAGCAGCTCAGCACAGGGAACCTACGAGCAGTACTTC. It encodes CASSSAQGTYEQYF.

The chain links TRBV7-2 to TRBJ1-1; D gene ambiguous. Trimming cost V 6 bases and J 8 bases, with 16 bases left between them. Germline values: CDR1 SGHTA, CDR2 FQGNSA. The CDR3 spans 13 residues. The CDR3 nucleotides read TGTGCCAGCAGATTGAACACGGAACGCGAAGCTTTCTTT. Amino acid sequence: CASRLNTEREAFF.

The chain recombines TRBV2 with TRBJ2-7, with 8 bases lining up with TRBD2. Trimming cost V 8 bases and J 2 bases; bases outside gene matches: 8. The CDR3 contains 14 residues. CDR1 is SNHLY, CDR2 FYNNEI, per germline. The CDR3 loop reads CASVELTSAYEQYF. DNA for the CDR3: TGTGCCAGCGTCGAACTGACTAGCGCCTACGAGCAGTACTTC.

The CDR3 reads CSARVLTAIYF. For the CDR3, the DNA is TGCAGTGCTAGAGTACTCACCGCCATATATTTT. V usage is TRBV20-1 and J usage is TRBJ1-3, with no clear D. Trimming removed 1 base from V and 11 bases from J, with 9 bases in between. The CDR3 is 11 residues long. The germline gives CDR1 DFQATT, CDR2 SNEGSKA (reference sequence).

CDR3 nucleotides: TGTGCCAGGGGGACAGGGAGCGCAGATACGCAGTATTTT. Protein sequence: CARGTGSADTQYF. The chain is built from TRBV7-9 and TRBJ2-3, with 9 bases matching TRBD1. The germline CDR1 and CDR2 sequences are SEHNR and FQNEAQ (reference sequence). Losses at the gene ends were 9 bases for V and 4 bases for J; bases not matched to a gene: 5. The CDR3 has 13 amino acids.

The V and J genes are TRBV4-1 and TRBJ2-3; D could derive from TRBD1 or TRBD2 (6 bases each). CDR1 is MGHRA, CDR2 YSYEKL, per germline. The CDR3 is made up of 18 amino acids. V was trimmed by 0 bases and J by 0 bases, leaving 16 bases between them. The CDR3 DNA follows: TGCGCCAGCAGCCAAGATCGAGGTCGGGGGCCAAGCACAGATACGCAGTATTTT. It is translated as CASSQDRGRGPSTDTQYF.

CDR3 bases: TGTGCCAGCAGCTTGTGGCGCCAGGCGAATAACTATGGCTACACCTTC. It is translated as CASSLWRQANNYGYTF. The V and J genes are TRBV5-4 and TRBJ1-2; no reliable D call. This CDR3 spans 16 amino acids. Germline CDR1 is SGHNT and CDR2 is YYREEE (reference sequence). Trimming stripped 1 base from V and 1 base from J, with 14 bases between.

This chain connects TRBV15 to TRBJ1-1; no clear D. Per germline, CDR1 LNHNV and CDR2 YYDKDF (reference sequence). With 2 bases removed from V and 3 bases from J, the gap between germline ends came to 7 bases. The length of the CDR3 is 13 residues. Here the CDR3 DNA reads TGTGCCACCAGCAGATTTAGCGACACTGAAGCTTTCTTT. Protein product: CATSRFSDTEAFF. The full variable domain, with the rest looked up from reference TRBV15 and TRBJ1-1, is DAMVIQNPRYQVTQFGKPVTLSCSQTLNHNVMYWYQQKSSQAPKLLFHYYDKDFNNEADTPDNFQSRRPNTSFCFLDIRSPGLGDTAMYLCATSRFSDTEAFFGQGTRLTVV.

This clone showed up just a few times. The V gene is TRBV4-1, the J gene TRBJ2-2; TRBD2 is a possible D gene (6 bases). From germline, CDR1 is MGHRA and CDR2 YSYEKL. The V gene lost 2 bases and the J gene lost 3 bases, with 16 bases spanning the gap. This CDR3 spans 17 amino acids. The CDR3 coding sequence is TGCGCCAGCAGCCAATGGGGCACGGCGGGGTACACCGGGGAGCTGTTTTTT. Translation gives CASSQWGTAGYTGELFF.

This chain uses TRBV30 with TRBJ1-3; D possibly corresponds to TRBD1 (6 bases). V shed 5 bases and J shed 0 bases, with 11 bases lying between them. This CDR3 is built from 14 residues. The germline gives CDR1 GTSNPN, CDR2 SVGIG (reference sequence). The CDR3 nucleotides are TGTGCCTGGGGCCCGGACAGCTCTGGAAACACCATATATTTT. Amino acid sequence: CAWGPDSSGNTIYF. The whole variable domain, remainder taken from reference TRBV30 and TRBJ1-3, is SQTIHQWPATLVQPVGSPLSLECTVEGTSNPNLYWYRQAAGRGLQLLFYSVGIGQISSEVPQNLSASRPQDRQFILSSKKLLLSDSGFYLCAWGPDSSGNTIYFGEGSWLTVV.

The rearrangement uses TRBV7-8 and TRBJ2-1; 7 bases fit TRBD2. The CDR3 is made up of 18 amino acids. V gave up 2 bases and J gave up 5 bases; unmatched junction bases: 15. Germline V gene data show CDR1 as SGHVS and CDR2 as FQNEAQ. The CDR3 is CASSLSGGGPGWDNEQFF. CDR3 coding DNA: TGTGCCAGCAGCTTATCGGGCGGGGGACCTGGGTGGGACAATGAGCAGTTCTTC.

The chain has TRBV30 and TRBJ1-6; the D is unclear. Germline V gene lookup returns CDR1 GTSNPN and CDR2 SVGIG (reference sequence). Trimming removed 0 bases at V and 18 bases at J, with 15 bases between. The CDR3 totals 12 residues. The CDR3 DNA follows: TGTGCCTGGAGTGTACTGACGGAAAAGGCCCACTTT. It is translated as CAWSVLTEKAHF.

This sequence joins TRBV27 and TRBJ2-7; D is unresolved. The germline CDR1 and CDR2 sequences are MNHEY and SMNVEV (reference sequence). The CDR3 consists of 15 residues. V lost 2 bases and J 5 bases, leaving 16 bases between the germline ends. DNA of the CDR3: TGTGCCAGCAGTTTACGGGCCGCCGCCCTCGACGAGCAGTACTTC. This sequence encodes CASSLRAAALDEQYF.

The rearrangement links TRBV5-1 to TRBJ2-7; perhaps TRBD1 as D (5 bases). Germline-derived CDR1 and CDR2 are SGHRS and YFSETQ. There are 14 residues in the CDR3. Trimming shortened V by 0 bases and J by 0 bases, and 7 bases separated the two germline ends. CDR3: CASSLGQLSYEQYF. CDR3 sequence (DNA): TGCGCCAGCAGCTTGGGACAGCTCTCCTACGAGCAGTACTTC.

The chain links TRBV13 to TRBJ1-2; 9 bases are a match to TRBD1. The CDR3 covers 16 residues. V shed 0 bases, J shed 6 bases, and the junction held 8 bases outside the gene matches. Looked up from germline, CDR1 is PRHDT and CDR2 is FYEKMQ (reference sequence). The CDR3 loop reads CASSLGIGQGWNGYTF. The CDR3 DNA is TGTGCCAGCAGCTTAGGCATAGGACAGGGGTGGAATGGCTACACCTTC.

This clone has a single count. The rearrangement uses TRBV4-1 and TRBJ2-7; D gene uncertain. This CDR3 contains 15 residues. Germline V CDR1 and CDR2: MGHRA, YSYEKL. The germline V and J ends were trimmed by 0 bases and 2 bases, with 11 bases remaining between them. This CDR3 reads CASSQDQGLPYEQYF. The CDR3 region has the DNA TGCGCCAGCAGCCAAGATCAAGGGCTCCCCTACGAGCAGTACTTC.

V usage is TRBV29-1 and J usage is TRBJ1-1; 9 bases are shared with TRBD1. The germline CDR1 and CDR2 sequences are SQVTM and ANQGSEA. Trimming cost V 6 bases and J 3 bases; bases outside gene matches: 5. This CDR3 contains 13 residues. As DNA, the CDR3 is TGCAGCGTCGGACAGGGGTGGGACACTGAAGCTTTCTTT. Amino acids: CSVGQGWDTEAFF.

The chain has TRBV29-1 and TRBJ2-1; 12 bases are a match to TRBD1. The V segment lost 7 bases and the J segment 6 bases; nucleotides outside the gene matches: 7. The germline CDR1 and CDR2 sequences are SQVTM and ANQGSEA. This CDR3 comprises 14 residues. The CDR3: CSDRGTGGRNEQFF. DNA for the CDR3: TGCAGCGACCGCGGGACAGGGGGCCGCAATGAGCAGTTCTTC.

This clone was seen only a few times. The CDR3 loop is CASSNQETQYF. The CDR3 region has the DNA TGTGCCAGCAGCAACCAAGAGACCCAGTACTTC. V and J are TRBV11-1 and TRBJ2-5; D remains ambiguous. The CDR3 runs 11 residues. Trimming pared 5 bases from V and 0 bases from J, leaving 1 base between. Germline V CDR1 and CDR2: SGHAT, FQDESV (reference sequence).

This clone was seen only a few times. The gene calls are TRBV10-3 and TRBJ2-1; D is possibly TRBD1 (6 bases). V was pared by 3 bases and J by 6 bases, with 9 bases between. Germline CDR1 and CDR2: ENHRY and SYGVKD. This CDR3 is 13 amino acids long. The CDR3 here is CAISEGGFNEQFF. DNA for the CDR3: TGTGCCATCAGTGAAGGGGGTTTCAATGAGCAGTTCTTC.

This chain connects TRBV10-2 to TRBJ2-7; 11 bases align to TRBD1. CDR3 length: 16 residues. From germline, CDR1 is WSHSY and CDR2 SAAADI. J was trimmed by 5 bases and V by 4 bases; bases with no gene match: 10. CDR3 DNA: TGCGCCAGCAGTGCCATCCGGGACAGGGGGAATAACGAGCAGTACTTC. Its protein product is CASSAIRDRGNNEQYF.

This chain connects TRBV15 to TRBJ2-2; 12 bases are a match to TRBD2. The CDR3 has 18 amino acids. Unmatched junction bases numbered 12, after V lost 3 bases and J lost 7 bases. CDR1 and CDR2 (germline): LNHNV, YYDKDF (reference sequence). The CDR3: CATSSHLLAGGPDGELFF. In DNA, the CDR3 is TGTGCCACCAGCAGCCACCTTCTAGCGGGGGGGCCAGACGGGGAGCTGTTTTTT.

The chain couples TRBV6-1 to TRBJ2-6; D uncertain. Trimming stripped 7 bases from V and 0 bases from J, with 4 bases between. Germline loops: CDR1 MNHNS, CDR2 SASEGT. The CDR3 is 13 amino acids. In nucleotides, the CDR3 is TGTGCCAGCACCTACTCTGGGGCCAACGTCCTGACTTTC. Protein sequence: CASTYSGANVLTF.

The rearrangement links TRBV7-3 to TRBJ2-2; D may be TRBD1 or TRBD2 (5 bases each). The V end was cut by 2 bases, the J end by 5 bases, with 12 bases between. CDR1 and CDR2 from the germline V gene are SGHTA and FQGTGA. The CDR3 loop spans 15 amino acids. The CDR3: CASSLEGRTTGELFF. The CDR3 DNA follows: TGTGCCAGCAGCTTAGAGGGGCGAACAACCGGGGAGCTGTTTTTT. The whole variable domain, remainder taken from reference TRBV7-3 and TRBJ2-2, is GAGVSQTPSNKVTEKGKYVELRCDPISGHTALYWYRQSLGQGPEFLIYFQGTGAADDSGLPNDRFFAVRPEGSVSTLKIQRTERGDSAVYLCASSLEGRTTGELFFGEGSRLTVL.